This TCR beta chain came from a study of human T cells and chemical hapten exposure. Study at large: All through the approximately 22-week study, the scalp of each patient received diphenylcyclopropenone doses weekly. The study's findings and limits: Donors' alopecia may make their immune response differ from healthy people's.

Note on this clonotype: The antigen is not known.

The study's library attached unique molecular identifiers to single cDNA molecules. TCRdb recomputed calls from the RACE reads with MiXCR, one row per CDR3 protein. The table records fewer than 200,000 distinct CDR3 sequences, around 30% of them present only once. The time point was: pre-sensitization, week 0. The treatment here: therapeutic diphenylcyclopropenone sensitization with weekly scalp DPC. It was unfractionated whole blood from which total RNA was extracted. V shed 3 bases, J shed 8 bases, and the junction held 24 bases outside the gene matches. CDR3 length equals 19 residues. Germline V gene lookup returns CDR1 SGHTA and CDR2 FQGNSA.

The sequence came from a woman aged 25 to 39 with alopecia areata. Some clones in this sample may be carry-over from other donors' samples. The chain combines TRBV7-2 with TRBJ1-2, with 7 nucleotides matching TRBD1. The material sequenced was whole blood, taken in connection with sensitization to the hapten diphenylcyclopropenone (DPC). CDR3 DNA sequence: TGTGCCAGCAGCTTTCGATTGCGTCTCAGACAGGGTAGCGAACGAGGCTACACCTTC. Translating gives CASSFRLRLRQGSERGYTF.